This is a list of T cell receptor beta chains from one sample in a study of tissue T cells after allogeneic stem cell transplantation. Method: immunoSEQ multiplex PCR; TCRdb's copy keeps in-frame clones and lacks some. The sample contains a few thousand clones, 50% to 75% of which appear only once. This sample comprised jejunal tissue, obtained at autopsy. These receptors were obtained from a male patient of 60 years or more with steroid-refractory graft-versus-host disease after an allogeneic stem cell transplant. The graft donor may have contributed some T cells. CDR3s include the opening cysteine and the closing phenylalanine or tryptophan. A D gene is named only where the DNA matches it firmly. The size of a clone is reported for some rows only, either as once, few or many, or as a class for expanded clones.

TRBV14	.	.	TRBJ1-6	TGTGCCAGCAGCCAAGCAGGGGATTCACCCCTCCACTTT	CASSQAGDSPLHF
TRBV3-1/TRBV3-2	.	.	TRBJ1-6	TGTGCCAGCAGCCGCGACAGCGGCTATTCACCCCTCCACTTT	CASSRDSGYSPLHF
TRBV18	.	.	TRBJ1-6	TGTGCCGCCCGTGGGGTACGAGATTCACCCCTCCACTTT	CAARGVRDSPLHF
TRBV19	TRBD1	.	TRBJ2-2	TGTGCCAGTAGTAAGGGGGCCAACACCGGGGAGCTGTTTTTT	CASSKGANTGELFF
TRBV29-1	TRBD2	.	TRBJ2-7	TGCAGCGTTGTAGCGGGGGGTCTCTCCTACGAGCAGTACTTC	CSVVAGGLSYEQYF
TRBV5-4	.	large	TRBJ2-2	TGTGCCAGCATCGCGGAGAACACCGGGGAGCTGTTTTTT	CASIAENTGELFF
TRBV3-1/TRBV3-2	.	.	TRBJ1-1	TGTGCCAGCAGCCAAGTTCAAGGGAACACTGAAGCTTTCTTT	CASSQVQGNTEAFF
TRBV6-6	.	.	TRBJ1-4	TGTGCCAGCGACGGCAGGGAAAATGAAAAACTGTTTTTT	CASDGRENEKLFF
TRBV18	.	.	TRBJ2-5	TGTGCCAGCTCACCACCCGGGGAAGAGACTCAGTACTTC	CASSPPGEETQYF
TRBV6-5	.	few	TRBJ2-3	TGTGCCAGCAGTTACTCTGGGGATACGCAGTATTTT	CASSYSGDTQYF
TRBV7-9	TRBD2	.	TRBJ2-4	TGTGCCAGCGCTAGCGGGGGGAACATTCAGTACTTC	CASASGGNIQYF
TRBV7-8	.	.	TRBJ2-7	TGTGCCAGCAGCGCGCGCGGTGGAGGACTACCGCCTTCGGAGGAGCAGTACTTC	CASSARGGGLPPSEEQYF
TRBV15	.	.	TRBJ2-4	TGTGCCACCAGCAGAGATGCCGCGACAGCCAAAAACATTCAGTACTTC	CATSRDAATAKNIQYF
TRBV5-1	.	.	TRBJ2-2	TGCGCCAGCAGCTTAGCTACCACGGCCACCGGGGAGCTGTTTTTT	CASSLATTATGELFF
TRBV5-5	TRBD2	once	TRBJ2-1	TGTGCCAGCAGCTTGGCGGGACTAGCGGGGGGCCGTAATGAGCAGTTCTTC	CASSLAGLAGGRNEQFF
TRBV6-1	.	few	TRBJ2-7	TGTGCCAGCAGTAGCGCACGAGGGGCGGGGGAGCAGTACTTC	CASSSARGAGEQYF
TRBV3-1/TRBV3-2	TRBD1	.	TRBJ2-5	TGTGCCACCTCAGACAGGGGTCAAGAGACCCAGTACTTC	CATSDRGQETQYF
TRBV19	TRBD1	.	TRBJ2-7	TGTGCCAGTAGTCAGGACAGGTCCTACGAGCAGTACTTC	CASSQDRSYEQYF
TRBV5-4	TRBD1	.	TRBJ1-1	TGTGCCAGCAATGGACAGGGGAACACTGAAGCTTTCTTT	CASNGQGNTEAFF
TRBV25-1	TRBD2	.	TRBJ2-2	TGTGCCAGCAGTTGGACTAGCGGGGGGCGGCCCGGGGAGCTGTTTTTT	CASSWTSGGRPGELFF
TRBV7-3	.	once	TRBJ1-1	TGTGCCAGCAGCTTATTAGGCAGGAACACTGAAGCTTTCTTT	CASSLLGRNTEAFF
TRBV5-4	.	.	TRBJ1-2	TGTGCCAGCAGCTTGCAGGGGTATGGCTATGGCTACACCTTC	CASSLQGYGYGYTF
TRBV7-2	TRBD2	.	TRBJ2-2	TGTGCCAGCAGCCCACTCGCGGGGGGGCGGGCCGGGGAGCTGTTTTTT	CASSPLAGGRAGELFF
TRBV2	.	.	TRBJ1-5	TGTGCCAGCACCGGATCTGGGGGCAATCAGCCCCAGCATTTT	CASTGSGGNQPQHF
TRBV5-6	.	.	TRBJ1-6	TGTGCCACCCGTTCCTATAATTCACCCCTCCACTTT	CATRSYNSPLHF
TRBV5-1	.	.	TRBJ2-7	TGCGCCAGCAGCTTGGAGCCACACTACGAGCAGTACTTC	CASSLEPHYEQYF
TRBV4-2	TRBD1	.	TRBJ2-6	TGTGCCAGCACCGCTCACTGGACAGGGTTACTGGCGGGGGCCAACGTCCTGACTTTC	CASTAHWTGLLAGANVLTF
TRBV5-1	.	.	TRBJ1-5	TGCGCCAGCAGGGTTAGGGATGAACAGCCCCAGCATTTT	CASRVRDEQPQHF
TRBV27	TRBD1	few	TRBJ2-6	TGTGCCAGCAGTGAGGACAGGGCTATCTCTGGGGCCAACGTCCTGACTTTC	CASSEDRAISGANVLTF
TRBV9	.	.	TRBJ2-6	TGTGCCAGCAGCGTCCCCTCTGGGGCCAACGTCCTGACTTTC	CASSVPSGANVLTF
TRBV24-1	TRBD2	.	TRBJ2-1	TGTGCCACCAGTGACCATAGCGGGGGAAACCCCTATGAGCAGTTCTTC	CATSDHSGGNPYEQFF
TRBV7-2	TRBD1	.	TRBJ1-5	TGTGCCAGCAGCCGGTCGACAGGGGAGGCTGCCCAGCATTTT	CASSRSTGEAAQHF
TRBV20-1	.	medium-sized	TRBJ1-1	TGCAGTGGGCAGGGGGAAGCTTTCTTT	CSGQGEAFF
TRBV5-5	TRBD2	.	TRBJ2-2	TGTGCCAGCAGCTTCGGAGGCGGGAGGAACACCGGGGAGCTGTTTTTT	CASSFGGGRNTGELFF
TRBV5-6	.	.	TRBJ2-3	TGTGCCAGCAGCTTGGGTGGGGACCCCACAGATACGCAGTATTTT	CASSLGGDPTDTQYF
TRBV2	.	few	TRBJ1-5	TGTGCCAGCAGTGAGTACGGGCAGGTCAATCAGCCCCAGCATTTT	CASSEYGQVNQPQHF
TRBV11-1	.	.	TRBJ1-1	TGTGCCAGCAGCTTAGGGACAGCTCATGAAGCTTTCTTT	CASSLGTAHEAFF
TRBV4-2	.	once	TRBJ1-1	TGTGCCAGCAGCAGCCAGGAGGCGGGGCCCAAGTCTGAAGCTTTCTTT	CASSSQEAGPKSEAFF
TRBV11-1	.	few	TRBJ1-6	TGTGCCAGCAGCTTTAACAGATATAATTCACCCCTCCACTTT	CASSFNRYNSPLHF
TRBV6-5	.	.	TRBJ1-4	TGTGCCAGCAGTTATCGGGGGTTAACTAATGAAAAACTGTTTTTT	CASSYRGLTNEKLFF
TRBV20-1	.	.	TRBJ1-2	TGCAGTGCCGTCGCCTTTGGGGGCTACACCTTC	CSAVAFGGYTF
TRBV6-6	TRBD1	.	TRBJ2-7	TGTGCCAGCAGTTACCCCGGGACAGACTACGAGCAGTACTTC	CASSYPGTDYEQYF
TRBV7-2	TRBD1	few	TRBJ1-2	TGTGCCAGCAACCCGGGACAGCGCTACTATGGCTACACCTTC	CASNPGQRYYGYTF
TRBV18	.	.	TRBJ2-4	TGTGCCAGCTCACGATTCGACAGGCTGGACATTCAGTACTTC	CASSRFDRLDIQYF
TRBV29-1	.	.	TRBJ1-2	TGCATCGGACAATCAGGGTATGGCTACACCTTC	CIGQSGYGYTF
TRBV29-1	.	.	TRBJ1-1	TGCAGCGTTATCCTAAGTCGCACTGAAGCTTTCTTT	CSVILSRTEAFF
TRBV18	.	.	TRBJ1-6	TGTGCCAGCTCACCTTCCCCTCAAACCGGGACGGGAACTTCACCCCTCCACTTT	CASSPSPQTGTGTSPLHF